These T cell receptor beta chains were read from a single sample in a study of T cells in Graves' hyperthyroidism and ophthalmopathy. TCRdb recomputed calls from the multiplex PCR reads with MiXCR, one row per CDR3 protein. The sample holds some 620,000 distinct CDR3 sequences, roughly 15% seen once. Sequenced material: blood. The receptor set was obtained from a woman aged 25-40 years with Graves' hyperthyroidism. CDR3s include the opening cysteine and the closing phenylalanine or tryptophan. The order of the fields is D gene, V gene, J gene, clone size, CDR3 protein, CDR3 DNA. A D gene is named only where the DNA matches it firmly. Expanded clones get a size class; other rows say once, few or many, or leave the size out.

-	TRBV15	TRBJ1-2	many	CATSIPTDRHYGYTF	TGTGCCACCAGCATACCGACGGATAGACACTATGGCTACACCTTC
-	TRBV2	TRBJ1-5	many	CASRAQVQPQHF	TGTGCCAGCAGAGCCCAGGTCCAGCCCCAGCATTTT
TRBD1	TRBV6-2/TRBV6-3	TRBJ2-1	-	CASSYDPGQGAGEQFF	TGTGCCAGCAGTTACGACCCGGGACAGGGGGCCGGGGAGCAGTTCTTC
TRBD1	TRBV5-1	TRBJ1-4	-	CASSPTGRNEKLFF	TGCGCCAGCAGCCCGACAGGGAGGAATGAAAAACTGTTTTTT
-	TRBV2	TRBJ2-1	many	CASTEVRSYNEQFF	TGTGCCAGCACTGAAGTAAGATCATACAATGAGCAGTTCTTC
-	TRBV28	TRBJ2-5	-	CASSFGGGVVETQYF	TGTGCCAGCAGTTTCGGTGGCGGGGTCGTGGAGACCCAGTACTTC
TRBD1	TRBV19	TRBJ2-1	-	CASSMTGTGVRNEQFF	TGTGCCAGTAGTATGACCGGGACAGGGGTAAGGAATGAGCAGTTCTTC
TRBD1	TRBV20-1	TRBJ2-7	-	CSARDPGGDRGAYEQYF	TGCAGTGCTAGAGATCCTGGGGGGGACAGGGGCGCCTACGAGCAGTACTTC
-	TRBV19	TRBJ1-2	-	CASSMASGGYGYTF	TGTGCCAGTAGTATGGCCTCCGGGGGCTATGGCTACACCTTC
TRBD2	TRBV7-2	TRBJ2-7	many	CASSYKREGGGEQYF	TGTGCCAGCAGTTACAAGCGGGAGGGGGGGGGCGAGCAGTACTTC
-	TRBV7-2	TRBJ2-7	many	CASSSYLTPDSYF	TGTGCCAGCAGTTCTTATCTTACCCCAGACTCGTACTTC
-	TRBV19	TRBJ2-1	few	CASSIRPYNEQFF	TGTGCCAGTAGTATTCGTCCCTACAATGAGCAGTTCTTC
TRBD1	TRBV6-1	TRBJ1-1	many	CASGPTGGTEAFF	TGTGCCAGCGGACCCACAGGGGGCACTGAAGCTTTCTTT
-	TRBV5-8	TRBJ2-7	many	CASSLHPARSYEQYF	TGTGCCAGCAGCCTTCACCCAGCCAGGTCCTACGAGCAGTACTTC
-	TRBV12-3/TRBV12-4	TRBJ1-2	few	CASSGGRGYTF	TGTGCCAGCAGTGGGGGCCGGGGCTACACCTTC
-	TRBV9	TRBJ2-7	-	CASSVAGHTTYEQYF	TGTGCCAGCAGCGTAGCGGGGCATACGACCTACGAGCAGTACTTC
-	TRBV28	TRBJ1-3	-	CASTRVSGNTIYF	TGTGCCAGCACAAGGGTCTCTGGAAACACCATATATTTT
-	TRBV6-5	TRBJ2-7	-	CASSYDGGNYEQYF	TGTGCCAGCAGTTACGATGGGGGGAACTACGAGCAGTACTTC
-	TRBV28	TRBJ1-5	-	CASRSQPPNGPQHF	TGTGCCAGCAGATCGCAACCACCTAATGGCCCCCAGCATTTT
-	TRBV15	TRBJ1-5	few	CATSRDLQVVRDQPQHF	TGTGCCACCAGCAGAGATCTACAGGTGGTGAGAGACCAGCCCCAGCATTTT
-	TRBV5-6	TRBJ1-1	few	CASSFRAGALNTEAFF	TGTGCCAGCAGCTTTAGGGCAGGGGCTCTCAACACTGAAGCTTTCTTT
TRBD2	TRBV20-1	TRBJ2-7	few	CSAYGRTSGSYEQYF	TGCAGTGCTTACGGACGGACTAGCGGCTCCTACGAGCAGTACTTC
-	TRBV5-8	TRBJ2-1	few	CASRDAPYNEQFF	TGTGCCAGCAGGGACGCCCCCTACAATGAGCAGTTCTTC
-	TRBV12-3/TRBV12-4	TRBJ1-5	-	CASSLNRGFQPQHF	TGTGCCAGCAGTTTAAATCGGGGATTTCAGCCCCAGCATTTT
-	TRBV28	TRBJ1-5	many	CASTLTRNPNQPQHF	TGTGCCAGCACCCTAACCCGGAACCCCAATCAGCCCCAGCATTTT
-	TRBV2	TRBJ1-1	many	CASSDGGVTEAFF	TGTGCCAGCAGTGACGGAGGAGTCACTGAAGCTTTCTTT
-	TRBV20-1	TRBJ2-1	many	CSARDWARGYNEQFF	TGCAGTGCTAGAGATTGGGCTAGGGGCTACAATGAGCAGTTCTTC
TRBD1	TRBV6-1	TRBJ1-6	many	CASSVTGRNSPLHF	TGTGCCAGCAGTGTGACAGGGAGAAATTCACCCCTCCACTTT
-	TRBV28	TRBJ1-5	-	CASSLQGTLNQPQHF	TGTGCCAGCAGTTTACAGGGGACGCTCAATCAGCCCCAGCATTTT
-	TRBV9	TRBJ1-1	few	CASSVARTREETEAFF	TGTGCCAGCAGCGTAGCTAGAACAAGGGAGGAAACTGAAGCTTTCTTT
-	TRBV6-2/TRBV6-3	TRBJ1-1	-	CASSSRGTAFF	TGTGCCAGCAGTTCGAGGGGGACAGCTTTCTTT
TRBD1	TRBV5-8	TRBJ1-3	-	CASSPDRTSGNTIYF	TGTGCCAGCAGCCCGGACAGGACCTCTGGAAACACCATATATTTT
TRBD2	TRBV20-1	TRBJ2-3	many	CSADRDYTDTQYF	TGCAGTGCTGACCGGGACTACACAGATACGCAGTATTTT
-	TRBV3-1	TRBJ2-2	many	CASSQGNTGELFF	TGTGCCAGCAGCCAGGGAAACACCGGGGAGCTGTTTTTT
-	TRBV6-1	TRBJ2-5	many	CASSYDGRKTQYF	TGTGCCAGCAGTTATGATGGTCGGAAGACCCAGTACTTC
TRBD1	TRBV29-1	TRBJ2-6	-	CSQADRVSGPNVLTF	TGCAGCCAGGCGGACAGGGTCTCTGGGCCCAACGTCCTGACTTTC
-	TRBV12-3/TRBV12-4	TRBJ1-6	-	CASSLGGAFHPTYNSPLHF	TGTGCCAGCAGTTTGGGAGGGGCGTTTCATCCGACCTATAATTCACCCCTCCACTTT
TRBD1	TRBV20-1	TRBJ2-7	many	CSARRQGDTYEQYF	TGCAGTGCCAGAAGACAGGGTGATACCTACGAGCAGTACTTC
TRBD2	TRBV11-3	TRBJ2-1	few	CASSHIMFFWEGLAPGNEQFF	TGTGCCAGCAGCCACATAATGTTTTTTTGGGAGGGGCTAGCCCCAGGCAATGAGCAGTTCTTC
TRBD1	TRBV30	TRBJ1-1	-	CALTGELHTEAFF	TGTGCCTTAACAGGGGAACTCCACACTGAAGCTTTCTTT
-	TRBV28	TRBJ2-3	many	CASRMYTDTQYF	TGTGCCAGCAGAATGTACACAGATACGCAGTATTTT
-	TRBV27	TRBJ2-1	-	CATAMGFTYNEQFF	TGTGCCACCGCAATGGGGTTCACCTACAATGAGCAGTTCTTC
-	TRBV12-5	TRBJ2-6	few	CASGTASWGANVLTF	TGTGCTAGTGGGACAGCCTCCTGGGGGGCCAACGTCCTGACTTTC
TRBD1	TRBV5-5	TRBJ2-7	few	CASSLNRGPGGILYEQYF	TGTGCCAGCAGCTTGAACAGGGGGCCGGGCGGGATACTCTACGAGCAGTACTTC
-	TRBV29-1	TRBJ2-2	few	CSVEPNTGELFF	TGCAGCGTTGAACCCAACACCGGGGAGCTGTTTTTT
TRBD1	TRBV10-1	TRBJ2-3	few	CASSESSQGSFAQYF	TGCGCCAGCAGTGAGTCGTCACAGGGGAGTTTTGCGCAGTATTTT
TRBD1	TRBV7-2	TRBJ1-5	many	CASSLGTGGFQPQHF	TGTGCCAGCAGCTTAGGGACAGGGGGTTTCCAGCCCCAGCATTTT
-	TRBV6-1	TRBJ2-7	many	CASSEATAYEQYF	TGTGCCAGCAGTGAGGCAACAGCTTACGAGCAGTACTTC
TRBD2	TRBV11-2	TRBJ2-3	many	CASSLRAGAPDTQYF	TGTGCCAGCAGCTTGAGAGCGGGAGCCCCAGATACGCAGTATTTT
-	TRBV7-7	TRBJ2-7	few	CASSLRGRDEQYF	TGTGCTAGCAGCTTAAGGGGGAGGGACGAGCAGTACTTC
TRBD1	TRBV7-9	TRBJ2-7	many	CASSFYGQGSLSYEQYF	TGTGCCAGCAGCTTCTACGGACAGGGCAGTCTCTCCTACGAGCAGTACTTC